This paragraph covers one TCR beta chain sequence. Antigen specificity is unknown. Profiling relied on immunoSEQ multiplex PCR, and the TCRdb table lists in-frame clones only, not all of them. The table lists about 9,200 clones, about 88% of them singletons. Germline V gives CDR1 MGHDK, CDR2 SYGVNS. V was trimmed by 2 bases and J by 8 bases, leaving 10 bases between them. The CDR3 consists of 13 residues. This sample was taken from a study of T cells after posttransplantation cyclophosphamide. Study-wide results and caveats: TRB overlap between skin or GI tissue T cells and blood was limited. Donor CD8+ memory clones often dominated recipient blood repertoires at later times. Recipient CMV seropositivity and CMV reactivation strongly tracked TRB clonality.

The related graft donor's blood sample was taken on the day of bone marrow donation. This TCR came from a woman between 55 and 75 years old in good health, CMV-negative, and a related stem cell transplant donor. The gene calls are TRBV25-1 and TRBJ2-1; TRBD2 might be the D (5 bases). Sequencing was done on a sample of memory CD4+ T cells sorted from PBMCs. CDR3 region: CASSEGGAHEQFF. Here the CDR3 DNA reads TGTGCCAGCAGTGAAGGAGGAGCACATGAGCAGTTCTTC.